The next 21 T cell receptor beta chains were all read from a single sample in a study of cytomegalovirus exposure and HLA in healthy donors. Use of 60 Vbeta and 13 Jbeta primers characterized the PCR. The table came from immunoSEQ multiplex PCR; TCRdb's copy has only in-frame clones and leaves some out. The table shows roughly 120,000 clones, with around 80% occurring only once. The specimen sequenced was PBMCs. The receptors were sampled from a man aged 45-60 years in good health and CMV-seronegative.

This clone was counted a few times. The chain joins TRBV19 to TRBJ1-1; 7 bases map to TRBD1. The junction had 6 bases not matched to a gene; V was cut back by 7 bases and J by 4 bases. Germline loops: CDR1 LNHDA, CDR2 SQIVND (reference sequence). The CDR3 is 13 residues long. CDR3 residues: CASIATGSTEAFF. CDR3 in DNA: TGTGCCAGTATAGCGACAGGGAGCACTGAAGCTTTCTTT.

This chain connects TRBV5-6 to TRBJ2-7; TRBD1 matches 7 bases. The trim removed 4 bases at V and 3 bases at J, leaving 7 bases unmatched. The CDR3 spans 14 residues. CDR1 SGHDT and CDR2 YYEEEE come from the germline V gene. The CDR3: CASSGTASLYEQYF. In DNA, the CDR3 is TGTGCCAGCAGCGGGACAGCCTCCCTCTACGAGCAGTACTTC.

This clone has just one count. This sample also contains other DNA sequences that code for the same CDR3. The chain couples TRBV15 to TRBJ2-3; no clear D. V was pared by 1 base and J by 5 bases, with 4 bases between. The CDR3 has 12 residues. Germline values: CDR1 LNHNV, CDR2 YYDKDF (reference sequence). The CDR3 protein is CATSRGQDTQYF. CDR3 DNA sequence: TGTGCCACCAGCAGAGGGCAAGATACGCAGTATTTT.

The chain combines TRBV6-5 with TRBJ2-1, with D perhaps TRBD2 (6 bases). In germline, CDR1 is MNHEY, CDR2 SVGAGI. The CDR3 is 13 amino acids. V shed 4 bases and J shed 7 bases, with 11 bases lying between them. In DNA form, the CDR3 reads TGTGCCAGCAGTTTCGGGGCGGGGAATGAGCAGTTCTTC. This encodes CASSFGAGNEQFF.

The V and J genes are TRBV7-9 and TRBJ1-1; D is unclear. V was trimmed by 2 bases and J by 5 bases, leaving 21 bases between them. This CDR3 region has 17 residues. CDR1 and CDR2 from the germline V gene are SEHNR and FQNEAQ (reference sequence). CDR3 sequence reads: CASSLYFQATVETEAFF. CDR3 DNA: TGTGCCAGCAGCTTATATTTTCAGGCCACTGTGGAAACTGAAGCTTTCTTT. Filled out from reference TRBV7-9 and TRBJ1-1, the complete variable domain reads DTGVSQNPRHKITKRGQNVTFRCDPISEHNRLYWYRQTLGQGPEFLTYFQNEAQLEKSRLLSDRFSAERPKGSFSTLEIQRTEQGDSAMYLCASSLYFQATVETEAFFGQGTRLTVV.

The chain joins TRBV6-5 to TRBJ1-1, with D possibly TRBD1 on 6 matching bases. The CDR3 has 13 amino acids. Trimming took off 5 bases at V and 8 bases at J, with 15 bases between the two ends. Germline assignment: CDR1 MNHEY and CDR2 SVGAGI. CDR3 loop: CASSQRQATEAFF. The CDR3, as DNA: TGTGCCAGCAGTCAACGACAGGCGACAGAAGCTTTCTTT.

The V and J genes are TRBV11-1 and TRBJ2-7; 13 bases match TRBD2. V was clipped by 5 bases and J by 0 bases; unmatched bases: 4. Per the germline V gene, CDR1 is SGHAT and CDR2 is FQDESV (reference sequence). CDR3 length: 16 amino acids. Written as DNA, the CDR3 is TGTGCCAGCAGCGAGGGGACTAGCGGGAACTCCTACGAGCAGTACTTC. Its translation is CASSEGTSGNSYEQYF.

CDR3 nucleotide sequence: TGTGCCAGCAGCCTTGGACAGGGGGCCGGGGCCAACGTCCTGACTTTC. It is translated as CASSLGQGAGANVLTF. The J gene is TRBJ2-6, the V gene TRBV7-3; 11 nucleotides agree with TRBD1. The germline V gene encodes CDR1 SGHTA and CDR2 FQGTGA. The ends lost 5 bases at V and 4 bases at J; junction bases unmatched: 4. The CDR3 runs 16 residues.

This chain connects TRBV5-6 to TRBJ2-2; possible D gene TRBD1, 6 bases. Trimming cost V 1 base and J 4 bases, with 17 bases left between them. CDR3 length equals 17 residues. The germline V gene encodes CDR1 SGHDT and CDR2 YYEEEE. The CDR3 bases are TGTGCCAGCAGCTTGTCAGGGGTGTATGGGCCCACCGGGGAGCTGTTTTTT. Translation gives CASSLSGVYGPTGELFF.

This clone was counted once. The gene calls are TRBV4-3 and TRBJ2-1, with 12 positions matching TRBD1. The CDR3 extends over 15 amino acids. Germline CDR1 LGHNA, CDR2 YSLEER. Unmatched junction bases numbered 6, after V lost 3 bases and J lost 9 bases. The chain's CDR3 is CASSQAGTGGSEQFF. DNA of the CDR3: TGCGCCAGCAGCCAGGCCGGGACAGGGGGCAGTGAGCAGTTCTTC.

Here the CDR3 DNA reads TGTGCCAGCAGCGTAAGGGGTAGGGGCTCCTACAATGAGCAGTTCTTC. Translated, it gives CASSVRGRGSYNEQFF. The chain uses TRBV9 and TRBJ2-1, with D possibly TRBD1 on 5 matching bases. The germline CDR1 and CDR2 sequences are SGDLS and YYNGEE. V was pared by 1 base and J by 0 bases, with 11 bases between. This CDR3 has 16 residues.

The gene calls are TRBV19 and TRBJ2-4; TRBD1 is a possible D gene (5 bases). The V end lost 7 bases, the J end lost 6 bases, and 16 bases lay between the germline ends. This CDR3 contains 14 residues. Per the germline V gene, CDR1 is LNHDA and CDR2 is SQIVND (reference sequence). CDR3 loop: CASTLAGSGNIQYF. CDR3 nucleotide sequence: TGTGCCAGTACCCTGGCAGGGTCCGGAAACATTCAGTACTTC.

This clone was seen just once. The chain uses TRBV28 and TRBJ2-1, with TRBD2 matching over 8 bases. Trimming removed 3 bases from V and 10 bases from J; junction bases left unmatched: 11. This CDR3 contains 15 residues. Looked up from germline, CDR1 is MDHEN and CDR2 is SYDVKM. CDR3 sequence (DNA): TGTGCCAGCAGTTTCCGGGGGGGCCTATCGCGGGAGCAGTTCTTC. Amino acids: CASSFRGGLSREQFF.

A note on this clone: Other DNA sequences in the same sample also yield this CDR3. The chain's CDR3 is CASSLRGGYGYTF. The CDR3 bases are TGTGCCAGCAGCTTGCGCGGGGGATATGGCTACACCTTC. V and J are TRBV5-4 and TRBJ1-2; possibly TRBD1 for D (5 bases). Germline CDR1 is SGHNT and CDR2 is YYREEE (reference sequence). The V end was cut by 1 base, the J end by 5 bases, with 9 bases between. The CDR3 sequence is 13 residues long.

V usage is TRBV2 and J usage is TRBJ1-5; D is undetermined. The CDR3 is 13 residues long. Germline V gene sequence: CDR1 SNHLY, CDR2 FYNNEI. V was shortened by 8 bases and J by 6 bases, with 14 bases between the two germline ends. The CDR3 reads CASGVLGSQPQHF. CDR3 nucleotide sequence: TGTGCCAGCGGGGTTCTGGGGAGTCAGCCCCAGCATTTT.

This chain uses TRBV4-1 with TRBJ2-5; TRBD2 aligns across 11 bases. CDR1 MGHRA and CDR2 YSYEKL come from the germline V gene. The CDR3 extends over 17 amino acids. After removal of 0 bases from V and 4 bases from J, the junction contained 7 bases not matched to a gene. The CDR3 DNA reads TGCGCCAGCAGCCAAGATTTACTAGCGGGGGCAGGAGAGACCCAGTACTTC. Protein: CASSQDLLAGAGETQYF.

This clone turned up a few times. The chain employs TRBV27 and TRBJ2-1; D is unresolved. The CDR3 runs 15 residues. Trimming took 3 bases from V and 0 from J, leaving 9 bases between them. Germline V gene sequence: CDR1 MNHEY, CDR2 SMNVEV (reference sequence). The CDR3 bases are TGTGCCAGCAGTTTTTCCGGGTCCTCCTACAATGAGCAGTTCTTC. This translates into CASSFSGSSYNEQFF.

A note on this clone: An end of the junction differs from the germline gene, which may be a read error. The gene calls are TRBV7-2 and TRBJ1-1, with D possibly TRBD1 on 6 matching bases. The CDR3 loop spans 15 amino acids. Germline-derived CDR1 and CDR2 are SGHTA and FQGNSA. The CDR3 here is CARSLIVQGHTEAFF. For the CDR3, the DNA is TGTGCCCGCAGCCTGATCGTACAGGGCCACACTGAAGCTTTCTTT.

The chain links TRBV6-5 to TRBJ2-1; D uncertain. The germline CDR1 and CDR2 sequences are MNHEY and SVGAGI. Trimming took 2 bases from V and 7 from J, leaving 3 bases between them. The CDR3 contains 11 residues. The CDR3 DNA follows: TGTGCCAGCAGTTACCTGAATGAGCAGTTCTTC. Its translation: CASSYLNEQFF.

This clone has a handful of counts. This chain joins TRBV7-2 and TRBJ2-5; D remains ambiguous. This CDR3 region has 11 residues. V lost 5 bases and J lost 2, with 3 bases in between. The V gene's germline CDR1 is SGHTA and CDR2 FQGNSA. The CDR3 loop reads CASSLQETQYF. The CDR3 bases are TGTGCCAGCAGCCTACAAGAGACCCAGTACTTC.

The sample holds a few counts of this clone. Compared with germline, one end of the junction differs, possibly owing to a read error. V gene TRBV5-6 combines with J gene TRBJ2-7; 9 bases map to TRBD1. The CDR3 loop spans 13 amino acids. Germline assignment: CDR1 SGHDT and CDR2 YYEEEE. The CDR3 region has the DNA TGTGCCAGCACCTTGGACAGGGGCCACGAGCAGTACTTC. Protein sequence: CASTLDRGHEQYF.